The rows below give T cell receptor beta chains drawn from one sample of a study of shared clonotypes between healthy human individuals. Here immunoSEQ multiplex PCR was the method, and the copy in TCRdb shows in-frame clones only, minus some. Of around 2,000,000 clones detected, about 95% appear once; the ten largest clones hold 0.85% to 1.2%. Sequences were obtained from naive CD8+ T cells sorted from blood. Receptor source: a man younger than 30 in good health. CDR3s include the opening cysteine and the closing phenylalanine or tryptophan. Fields, in order: V gene, D gene, clone size, J gene, CDR3 DNA, CDR3 protein. A D gene is named only where the DNA matches it firmly. Some rows have no size entry. The others give once, few or many, or a class for an expanded clone.

>TRBV6-1|.|.|TRBJ2-7
TGTGCCAGCCTATTAGGGTACTACTACGAGCAGTACTTC
CASLLGYYYEQYF
>TRBV6-5|TRBD2|.|TRBJ2-3
TGTGCCAGCAGCAAACTAGCGGGAGAAGGTGATACGCAGTATTTT
CASSKLAGEGDTQYF
>TRBV15|TRBD2|.|TRBJ2-1
TGTGCCACCAGCCGACCCTCTAGCGGGAGGAATGAGCAGTTCTTC
CATSRPSSGRNEQFF
>TRBV6-5|.|.|TRBJ1-5
TGTGCCAGCAAAGGGACGGCGGAATCCAATCAGCCCCAGCATTTT
CASKGTAESNQPQHF
>TRBV30|.|few|TRBJ2-5
TGTGCCTGGAGTGTAACGGCAGGGGCTCGGGAGACCCAGTACTTC
CAWSVTAGARETQYF
>TRBV9|TRBD2|.|TRBJ2-7
TGTGCCAGCAGCGTAGCGACTAGCAGTACCTACGAGCAGTACTTC
CASSVATSSTYEQYF
>TRBV9|TRBD1|.|TRBJ2-7
TGTGCCAGCAGCGCCTCGGGACAGGCCTCCTACGAGCAGTACTTC
CASSASGQASYEQYF
>TRBV5-1|.|.|TRBJ2-1
TGCGCCAGCAATGACGGTAGCTCCTACAATGAGCAGTTCTTC
CASNDGSSYNEQFF
>TRBV9|TRBD2|.|TRBJ2-1
TGTGCCAGCAGCTCCCCCAGCGGGGGGGTCTACAATGAGCAGTTCTTC
CASSSPSGGVYNEQFF
>TRBV9|.|.|TRBJ2-3
TGTGCCAGCAGCGTAGAACTTCTACGCACAGATACGCAGTATTTT
CASSVELLRTDTQYF
>TRBV19|.|few|TRBJ1-1
TGTGCCAGTAGTTGGGGGAACACTGAAGCTTTCTTT
CASSWGNTEAFF
>TRBV6-6|.|.|TRBJ2-7
TGTGCCACCTTGGGTCTTGGCAGGGACAACGAGCAGTACTTC
CATLGLGRDNEQYF
>TRBV30|.|.|TRBJ2-5
TGTGCCTGGAGTGTCCCCGGGTGGGAGACCCAGTACTTC
CAWSVPGWETQYF
>TRBV19|.|.|TRBJ2-1
TGTGCCAGTAGTATAGATCAGGGGTCCTACAATGAGCAGTTCTTC
CASSIDQGSYNEQFF
>TRBV7-9|TRBD2|.|TRBJ2-7
TGTGCCAGCAGCCTTGGGACTAGCGGGGGAAATAGTAAGCAGTACTTC
CASSLGTSGGNSKQYF
>TRBV5-6|TRBD1|.|TRBJ2-5
TGTGCCAGCAGCTCGGCAGGGGGCCGGGAGACCCAGTACTTC
CASSSAGGRETQYF
>TRBV5-4|.|.|TRBJ2-7
TGTGCCAGCAGCTTGGCTCCGGGGACTCTCTCCTACGAGCAGTACTTC
CASSLAPGTLSYEQYF
>TRBV7-9|.|few|TRBJ1-2
TGTGCCAGCAGCCAAGGCCTCCTCAGCACCTTC
CASSQGLLSTF
>TRBV6-1|.|.|TRBJ1-4
TGTGCCAGCAGTGAAGAGGGGGGACCGGCTGAAAAACTGTTTTTT
CASSEEGGPAEKLFF
>TRBV11-2|.|.|TRBJ2-1
TGTGCCAGCAGCCCCCATGACAACTACAATGAGCAGTTCTTC
CASSPHDNYNEQFF
>TRBV30|.|.|TRBJ2-7
TGTGCCTGGAGTGTAAGTTCTTCCTACGAGCAGTACTTC
CAWSVSSSYEQYF
>TRBV7-2|TRBD1|.|TRBJ1-5
TGTGCCAGCAGCCCCAATGACAGGGGGCCGAATCAGCCCCAGCATTTT
CASSPNDRGPNQPQHF
>TRBV7-2|.|.|TRBJ2-3
TGTGCCAGCAGCTCTCATTCCACAGATACGCAGTATTTT
CASSSHSTDTQYF
>TRBV14|.|.|TRBJ1-2
TGTGCCAGCAGCCAAGATTTCGGCCAGGGCAATGGCTACACCTTC
CASSQDFGQGNGYTF